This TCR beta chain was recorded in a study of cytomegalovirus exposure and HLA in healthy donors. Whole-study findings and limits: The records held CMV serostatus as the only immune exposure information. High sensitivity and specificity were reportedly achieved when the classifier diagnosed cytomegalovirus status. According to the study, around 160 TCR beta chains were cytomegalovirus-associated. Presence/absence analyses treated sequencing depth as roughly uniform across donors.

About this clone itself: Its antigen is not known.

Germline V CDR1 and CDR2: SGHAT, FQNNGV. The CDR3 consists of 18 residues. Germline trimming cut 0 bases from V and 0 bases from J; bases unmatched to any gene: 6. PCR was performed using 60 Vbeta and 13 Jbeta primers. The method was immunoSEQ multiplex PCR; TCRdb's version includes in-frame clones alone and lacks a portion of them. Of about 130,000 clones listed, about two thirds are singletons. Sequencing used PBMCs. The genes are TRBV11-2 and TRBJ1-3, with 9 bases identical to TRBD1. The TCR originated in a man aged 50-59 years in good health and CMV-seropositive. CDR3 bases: TGTGCCAGCAGCTTAGATGGGGACAGGGTGGTCTCTGGAAACACCATATATTTT. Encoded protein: CASSLDGDRVVSGNTIYF.